Included here is one T cell receptor (beta chain) sequence, with context. Its antigen is still unknown. The source of the sample is a study of cytomegalovirus exposure and HLA in healthy donors. V was pared by 3 bases and J by 6 bases, with 9 bases between. The CDR3 extends over 13 amino acids. CDR1 LNHDA and CDR2 SQIVND come from the germline V gene (reference sequence). Study outcomes and limitations: Later on, a genetic analysis was performed. It linked a missense variant in DCLRE1C with V- and J-gene trimming of TCR beta.

Use of 60 Vbeta and 13 Jbeta primers characterized the PCR. Profiling relied on immunoSEQ multiplex PCR, and the TCRdb table lists in-frame clones only, not all of them. The sample contains some 150,000 clones, 70% to 80% of which appear only once. This sequence was found in a human donor in good health. The V and J genes are TRBV19 and TRBJ2-1; no definite D call. Sequenced: PBMCs. The CDR3 here is CASSIRSVNEQFF. In DNA form, the CDR3 reads TGTGCCAGTAGTATCCGCAGTGTCAATGAGCAGTTCTTC. Using reference TRBV19 and TRBJ2-1 for the parts outside the CDR3, the full variable domain is DGGITQSPKYLFRKEGQNVTLSCEQNLNHDAMYWYRQDPGQGLRLIYYSQIVNDFQKGDIAEGYSVSREKKESFPLTVTSAQKNPTAFYLCASSIRSVNEQFFGPGTRLTVL.